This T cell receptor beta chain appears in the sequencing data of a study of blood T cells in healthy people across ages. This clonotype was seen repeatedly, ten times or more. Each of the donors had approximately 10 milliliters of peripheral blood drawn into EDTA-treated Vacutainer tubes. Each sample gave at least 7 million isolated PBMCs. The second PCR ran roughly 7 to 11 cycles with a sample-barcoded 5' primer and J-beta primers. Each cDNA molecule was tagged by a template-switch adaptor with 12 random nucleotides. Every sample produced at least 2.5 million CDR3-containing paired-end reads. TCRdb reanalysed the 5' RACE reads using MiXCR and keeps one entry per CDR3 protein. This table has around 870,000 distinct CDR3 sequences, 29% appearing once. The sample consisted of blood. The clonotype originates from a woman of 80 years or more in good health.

CDR3 sequence: CSARLPGQPYEQYF. CDR3 sequence (DNA): TGCAGTGCTAGACTCCCGGGACAGCCCTACGAGCAGTACTTC. This rearrangement joins TRBV20-1 to TRBJ2-7, with 7 bases aligning to TRBD1. This CDR3 has 14 amino acids. Per germline, CDR1 DFQATT and CDR2 SNEGSKA (reference sequence). The V and J ends lost 2 bases and 2 bases, in that order; junction bases with no gene match: 6.